Sequencing of this T cell receptor (beta chain) was carried out in a study of CD8 T cells in Susac syndrome. Across the whole study: When blood was drawn, patients with Susac syndrome were on intravenous immunoglobulin alone, on corticosteroids, or therapy-naive.

Germline V gene sequence: CDR1 SGHRS, CDR2 YFSETQ. CDR3 length equals 14 residues. Trimming cost V 0 bases and J 5 bases, with 11 bases left between them. Study observations and caveats: Regarding the TCR sequencing and HLA analysis, the study admitted that a relatively small number of individuals were involved. The study found that Susac CD8+ clonal expansion peaked in TEMRA cells and active patients.

This clonotype was counted once. What it binds is unknown. RNA was extracted with the RNeasy kit, and a quantity of roughly 0.45 to 1 ug was reverse transcribed using random hexamers. TCR beta CDR3 was amplified by immunoSEQ multiplex PCR. This amplification extended across 54 Vbeta and 13 Jbeta segments. TCRdb reprocessed the immunoSEQ multiplex PCR reads with MiXCR, giving one entry per CDR3 protein. The profile shows around 81,000 distinct CDR3 sequences, 94% of them singletons. What was sequenced was CD8+ T cells from PBMCs. The V and J genes are TRBV5-1 and TRBJ2-5; D may match TRBD1 or TRBD2 (5 bases each). The clonotype originates from a human donor with Susac syndrome. DNA for the CDR3: TGCGCCAGCAGCTTGGTTGGGGACGGGGAGACCCAGTACTTC. Its protein is CASSLVGDGETQYF.